Below, 22 T cell receptor beta chains from the same sample are listed, as sequenced in a study of tissue T cells after allogeneic stem cell transplantation. Clones were read by immunoSEQ multiplex PCR, and TCRdb kept only the in-frame ones, dropping some. The sample gives 3,500 to 4,000 clones, 47% of which show up once; roughly 25% is in the top ten. The time point here: mouse harvest day 14 after allogeneic transplant. Each mouse received 10^7 T-cell-depleted marrow cells plus 10^6 splenic CD5+ T cells by tail vein. Sample: gut tissue. The receptors were sampled from a female BALB/c mouse given C57BL/6 T cells with graft-versus-host disease after an allogeneic hematopoietic cell transplant.

In regard to this clone: The gene names here belong to mouse. The CDR3 goes on 1 residue after the read ends, and that part is filled in from the germline J gene. The chain recombines TRBV26 with TRBJ1-1, with 7 bases lining up with TRBD1. V gave up 6 bases and J gave up 0 bases; unmatched junction bases: 4. Germline CDR1 and CDR2: KGHPV and FQNQEV (reference sequence). This CDR3 contains 14 residues. The CDR3 loop reads CASRRGQSNTEVFF. The covered CDR3 bases are TGTGCCAGCAGGAGGGGACAGTCAAACACAGAAGTCTTC.

Notes on this clone: The gene names given are mouse names. The DNA ends 1 residue before the CDR3 does, and the rest of the CDR3 is filled in from the germline J gene. V is TRBV23 and J is TRBJ1-1; the table's D call, TRBD1, has no DNA check behind it. Germline CDR1 is KGHTA and CDR2 is FQNQQP. CDR3 size: 13 residues. The sequenced part of the CDR3 DNA is TGCTCCAGCAGTGGACAGGGAGGCACAGAAGTCTTC. This encodes CSSSGQGGTEVF. From start to end, the CDR3 is CSSSGQGGTEVFF.

To note about this clone: Genes here carry mouse names. The CDR3 is cut off 1 residue early in the read; its end comes from the germline J gene. V gene TRBV3 combines with J gene TRBJ1-3; 7 nucleotides agree with TRBD1. The CDR3 is 13 amino acids. J lost 7 bases, V lost 1 base, and 1 base had no gene match. Looked up from germline, CDR1 is SNHLY and CDR2 is FYNGKV (reference sequence). The covered CDR3 bases are TGTGCCAGCAGCTTAGTCAGGGGGAATACGCTCTAT. Translation: CASSLVRGNTLY. Given in full, the CDR3 is CASSLVRGNTLYF.

A word on this clone: Gene names refer to mouse genes. The read ends 1 residue early relative to the CDR3; the germline J gene fills the gap. V and J are TRBV12-1 and TRBJ1-5; unclear D gene. This CDR3 is 13 amino acids long. The ends were cut back, 6 bases at V and 3 bases at J, with 11 bases in the middle. The germline gives CDR1 SGHSN, CDR2 HYEKVE. The DNA read from the CDR3 is TGTGCCAGCAGCTCAACAGTCAACCAGGCTCCGCTT. Its translation is CASSSTVNQAPL. The complete CDR3 reads CASSSTVNQAPLF.

As concerns this clone: Gene and germline names: mouse. The sequenced fragment ends 1 residue before the CDR3 boundary, so the rest is inferred from the germline J gene. The chain couples TRBV13-2 to TRBJ1-1; tentatively, D is TRBD1 (5 bases). V gave up 0 bases and J gave up 3 bases, with 9 bases separating them. Germline-derived CDR1 and CDR2 are NNHNN and SYGAGS (reference sequence). CDR3 length: 14 amino acids. CDR3 bases read: TGTGCCAGCGGTGATGGGGGGGGGTACACAGAAGTCTTC. Translated, it gives CASGDGGGYTEVF. The complete CDR3 reads CASGDGGGYTEVFF.

Judged by abundance, this clone is medium-sized. Any gene name here is a mouse gene name. The sequence runs out 1 residue before the end of the CDR3; the remainder is reconstructed from the germline J gene. This chain links TRBV26 with TRBJ2-1, with TRBD2 matching 14 bases. V gave up 1 base and J gave up 3 bases; unmatched junction bases: 2. Per germline, CDR1 KGHPV and CDR2 FQNQEV (reference sequence). There are 17 residues in the CDR3. Incomplete CDR3 DNA: TGTGCCAGCAGTCTGTGGGGACTGGGGGGGCCCTATGCTGAGCAGTTC. It specifies CASSLWGLGGPYAEQF. The entire CDR3 sequence reads CASSLWGLGGPYAEQFF.

Notes on this clone: The listed genes are named as in mouse. The read ends 1 residue before the CDR3 terminus; that terminus is restored from the germline J gene. The V call is TRBV26, the J call TRBJ1-1; D remains ambiguous. This CDR3 has 13 amino acids. The ends were cut back, 1 base at V and 1 base at J, with 4 bases in the middle. Germline CDR1 reads KGHPV; CDR2 reads FQNQEV (reference sequence). The CDR3 here is CASSLLQNTEVFF. Incomplete CDR3 DNA: TGTGCCAGCAGTCTGTTGCAAAACACAGAAGTCTTC. Full variable domain (outside the CDR3, taken from reference TRBV26 and TRBJ1-1): NSKVIQTPRYLVKGQGQKAKMRCIPEKGHPVVFWYQQNKNNEFKFLINFQNQEVLQQIDMTEKRFSAECPSNSPCSLEIQSSEAGDSALYLCASSLLQNTEVFFGKGTRLTVV.

Remarks on this clone: Here the gene names and germline are mouse. Sequencing ends 1 residue short of the CDR3 end; the germline J gene provides the rest. V and J are TRBV23 and TRBJ2-5; the DNA was not compared with TRBD2, the D call given in the table. The CDR3 consists of 14 residues. Germline-derived CDR1 and CDR2 are KGHTA and FQNQQP. The DNA read from the CDR3 is TGCTCCAGCAGTCAAAGACTGGGCCAAGACACCCAGTAC. Translation gives CSSSQRLGQDTQY. The CDR3, in full, reads CSSSQRLGQDTQYF.

Notes on this clone: Gene labels here are mouse ones. The read ends 1 residue shy of where the CDR3 ends; the end is completed using the germline J gene. The V gene is TRBV3, the J gene TRBJ1-1; TRBD1 might be the D (5 bases). V was pared by 4 bases and J by 2 bases, with 11 bases between. This CDR3 is 14 amino acids long. CDR1 and CDR2 from the germline V gene are SNHLY and FYNGKV (reference sequence). The CDR3 reads CASSSRTLNTEVFF. The part of the CDR3 DNA that was read is TGTGCCAGCAGCTCCCGGACACTTAACACAGAAGTCTTC.

This clone is categorized as large (0.1 to 1%). Genes here carry mouse names. The CDR3 end lies 1 residue beyond the end of the read and is filled in from the germline J gene. The chain carries TRBV29 and TRBJ2-4; 7 nucleotides match TRBD2. The CDR3 has 13 residues. V lost 6 bases, J lost 0 bases, and 0 bases stayed unmatched. Germline CDR1 MSHET, CDR2 SYDVDS. CDR3 loop: CASSWGSQNTLYF. CDR3 DNA, as far as it was read: TGTGCTAGCAGCTGGGGGAGTCAAAACACCTTGTAC.

By its share, this clone is medium-sized. The genes and germline here are from mouse. The read terminates 1 residue before the CDR3 end, so the remaining end is supplied by the germline J gene. V gene TRBV29 combines with J gene TRBJ1-5; D might be TRBD1 (6 bases). V lost 3 bases and J 2 bases, leaving 8 bases between the germline ends. The germline V gene has CDR1 MSHET and CDR2 SYDVDS. The CDR3 consists of 14 residues. The CDR3 protein is CASSFGGDNQAPLF. The covered CDR3 bases are TGTGCTAGCAGTTTTGGGGGCGACAACCAGGCTCCGCTT.

Details on this clone: Gene labels here are mouse ones. Sequencing ends 1 residue short of the CDR3 end; the germline J gene provides the rest. The chain is built from TRBV26 and TRBJ2-5; D call uncertain. V dropped 2 bases and J dropped 4 bases, with 7 bases sitting between them. The V gene's germline CDR1 is KGHPV and CDR2 FQNQEV (reference sequence). This CDR3 contains 13 residues. Incomplete CDR3 DNA: TGTGCCAGCAGTCTGGGAGGGAAAGACACCCAGTAC. Protein product: CASSLGGKDTQY. The full CDR3 reads CASSLGGKDTQYF.

With respect to this clone: The germline and genes are mouse ones. The read ends 1 residue shy of where the CDR3 ends; the end is completed using the germline J gene. The V call is TRBV26, the J call TRBJ1-3; D is undetermined. The CDR3 consists of 14 residues. Germline V gives CDR1 KGHPV, CDR2 FQNQEV (reference sequence). V shed 2 bases and J shed 0 bases, with 5 bases lying between them. CDR3 bases read: TGTGCCAGCAGTCTGAGAAATTCTGGAAATACGCTCTAT. Residues: CASSLRNSGNTLY. The full CDR3 sequence reads CASSLRNSGNTLYF.

This clone ranks as large. The germline and genes are mouse ones. The read comes to an end 1 residue before the CDR3 does, leaving the germline J gene to fill in the end. This chain uses TRBV23 with TRBJ2-7; the D call in the table, TRBD2, was not verified against the DNA. Germline assignment: CDR1 KGHTA and CDR2 FQNQQP. The length of the CDR3 is 13 residues. The part of the CDR3 DNA that was read is TGCTCCAGCAGTCAAGGACTTTCCTATGAACAGTAC. Its protein is CSSSQGLSYEQY. The CDR3, in full, reads CSSSQGLSYEQYF.

By share, this clone counts as large. Genes here carry mouse names. CDR3 DNA, as far as it was read: TGTGCTAGCACGGGACTTGGAGCTGAGCAGTTC. Its protein is CASTGLGAEQF. The full CDR3 reads CASTGLGAEQFF. The genes are TRBV17 and TRBJ2-1, with D perhaps matching TRBD2 (6 bases). The CDR3 end falls 1 residue outside the read, so it is completed with the germline J gene. V lost 7 bases to trimming and J lost 7 bases, with 11 bases between them. In germline, CDR1 is MNHDT, CDR2 YYDKIL. This CDR3 spans 12 amino acids. The full variable domain, in which reference TRBV17 and TRBJ2-1 provide the parts outside the CDR3, is DTTVKQNPRYKLARVGKPVNLICSQTMNHDTMYWYQKKPNQAPKLLLFYYDKILNREADTFEKFQSSRPNNSFCSLYIGSAGLEYSAMYLCASTGLGAEQFFGPGTRLTVL.

This clone was detected once. Genes here carry mouse names. The read gets to within 1 residue of the CDR3 end, and the germline J gene fills in the rest. The chain has TRBV3 and TRBJ2-4, with TRBD1 as a possible D gene (6 bases). This CDR3 has 14 residues. Germline V CDR1 and CDR2: SNHLY, FYNGKV (reference sequence). Trimming removed 5 bases at V and 0 bases at J, with 9 bases between. The CDR3 DNA, read in part, is TGTGCCAGCAGCCCGGGACAAAGTCAAAACACCTTGTAC. Its protein is CASSPGQSQNTLY. The whole CDR3 protein reads CASSPGQSQNTLYF.

Of note for this clone: All gene names here are mouse names. The read ends 1 residue early relative to the CDR3; the germline J gene fills the gap. The chain uses TRBV26 and TRBJ2-1; D might be TRBD1 (6 bases). Trimming shortened V by 4 bases and J by 3 bases, and 7 bases separated the two germline ends. Germline V lookup: CDR1 KGHPV, CDR2 FQNQEV (reference sequence). This CDR3 is built from 13 residues. CDR3 bases read: TGTGCCAGCAGTCAACAGGGCTATGCTGAGCAGTTC. As protein: CASSQQGYAEQF. The whole CDR3 sequence is CASSQQGYAEQFF.

Only a few counts were recorded for this clone. The gene names here belong to mouse. The observed sequence ends 1 residue before the CDR3 terminus, with the missing tail filled in from the germline J gene. This sequence joins TRBV23 and TRBJ1-4; TRBD1, the D gene given by the table, was not confirmed from the DNA. This CDR3 has 13 residues. Germline loops: CDR1 KGHTA, CDR2 FQNQQP. CDR3 loop: CSSSGQSNERLFF. CDR3 DNA (partial): TGCTCCAGCAGCGGACAATCCAACGAAAGATTATTT.

A note on this clone: Mouse names are used for the genes. Read data end 1 residue before the CDR3 end; the end is taken from the germline J gene. The chain recombines TRBV13-1 with TRBJ2-4, with D uncertain. The CDR3 loop spans 14 amino acids. Trimming took 0 bases from V and 3 from J, leaving 8 bases between them. CDR1 and CDR2 from the germline V gene are NSHNY and SYGAGN. Incomplete CDR3 DNA: TGTGCCAGCAGTGATGAACTTCGCCAAAACACCTTGTAC. Its protein product is CASSDELRQNTLY. The CDR3 in full is CASSDELRQNTLYF.

Note on this clone: These gene names are mouse names. Read data end 1 residue before the CDR3 end; the end is taken from the germline J gene. The chain links TRBV13-2 to TRBJ2-7, with 8 nucleotides matching TRBD2. Germline assignment: CDR1 NNHNN and CDR2 SYGAGS (reference sequence). The V segment lost 5 bases and the J segment 3 bases; nucleotides outside the gene matches: 1. The CDR3 runs 12 residues. This CDR3 is CASGDWDYEQYF. The DNA read from the CDR3 is TGTGCCAGCGGGGACTGGGACTATGAACAGTAC.

This clone was found a few times. Each gene name is a mouse one. CDR3 sequence reads: CASSSNEQYF. The CDR3 DNA, read in part, is TGTGCCAGCAGCTCGAATGAACAGTAC. The gene calls are TRBV4 and TRBJ2-7; D remains ambiguous. The CDR3 extends 1 residue past the end of the read, so its final part is completed from the germline J gene. CDR3 length: 10 residues. Germline-derived CDR1 and CDR2 are LGHDT and YNNKQL (reference sequence). The germline V and J ends were trimmed by 4 bases and 5 bases, with 3 bases remaining between them.

This clone was recorded only once. Any gene name here is a mouse gene name. Sequencing ends 1 residue short of the CDR3 end; the germline J gene provides the rest. This chain connects TRBV31 to TRBJ1-1; D is unresolved. Trimming left V 0 bases short and J 2 bases short, with 7 bases between. This CDR3 spans 13 amino acids. Germline V CDR1 and CDR2: GKSSPN, SITVG. The CDR3 region is CAWSLIDNTEVFF. The sequenced CDR3 bases are TGTGCCTGGAGTCTAATAGATAACACAGAAGTCTTC.